In this sample, the clone carrying this T cell receptor beta chain turned up a few times. Its matching antigen is unknown. The sample originates from a study of Graves' ophthalmopathy and Graves' hyperthyroidism. Broader study findings: The authors also found most expanded thyroid clonotypes above 0.001 frequency in blood. Ophthalmopathy cases were distinguished from stable hyperthyroidism by a 13-signature model, reaching 85% to 90% sensitivity and around 77% specificity. Ophthalmopathy progression predictions by the model showed 72.22% specificity and 60% to 71% sensitivity.

This CDR3 has 14 amino acids. V was trimmed by 6 bases and J by 6 bases, leaving 18 bases between them. Germline V gene data show CDR1 as MDHEN and CDR2 as SYDVKM. RNA transcripts served as template for amplifying TCR beta CDR3 sequences. HTBI-primed first-round RT-PCR preceded second-round multiplex PCR. TCRdb recomputed calls from the multiplex PCR reads with MiXCR, one row per CDR3 protein. The sample holds over 500,000 distinct CDR3 sequences, about 20% seen once. The authors used Ficoll-Paque density gradient centrifugation to separate PBMCs. The input was roughly 10 ml of fresh peripheral blood.

The V call is TRBV28, the J call TRBJ2-7; tentative D call: TRBD1 (6 bases). Sequencing was done on a sample of peripheral blood. The TCR originated in a woman aged 18-29 years with stable Graves' hyperthyroidism. Some clones in this sample may be carry-over from other donors' samples. As DNA, the CDR3 is TGTGCCAGCAGATGGACAGAAGGGTTCGGCGAGCAGTACTTC. Protein sequence: CASRWTEGFGEQYF.